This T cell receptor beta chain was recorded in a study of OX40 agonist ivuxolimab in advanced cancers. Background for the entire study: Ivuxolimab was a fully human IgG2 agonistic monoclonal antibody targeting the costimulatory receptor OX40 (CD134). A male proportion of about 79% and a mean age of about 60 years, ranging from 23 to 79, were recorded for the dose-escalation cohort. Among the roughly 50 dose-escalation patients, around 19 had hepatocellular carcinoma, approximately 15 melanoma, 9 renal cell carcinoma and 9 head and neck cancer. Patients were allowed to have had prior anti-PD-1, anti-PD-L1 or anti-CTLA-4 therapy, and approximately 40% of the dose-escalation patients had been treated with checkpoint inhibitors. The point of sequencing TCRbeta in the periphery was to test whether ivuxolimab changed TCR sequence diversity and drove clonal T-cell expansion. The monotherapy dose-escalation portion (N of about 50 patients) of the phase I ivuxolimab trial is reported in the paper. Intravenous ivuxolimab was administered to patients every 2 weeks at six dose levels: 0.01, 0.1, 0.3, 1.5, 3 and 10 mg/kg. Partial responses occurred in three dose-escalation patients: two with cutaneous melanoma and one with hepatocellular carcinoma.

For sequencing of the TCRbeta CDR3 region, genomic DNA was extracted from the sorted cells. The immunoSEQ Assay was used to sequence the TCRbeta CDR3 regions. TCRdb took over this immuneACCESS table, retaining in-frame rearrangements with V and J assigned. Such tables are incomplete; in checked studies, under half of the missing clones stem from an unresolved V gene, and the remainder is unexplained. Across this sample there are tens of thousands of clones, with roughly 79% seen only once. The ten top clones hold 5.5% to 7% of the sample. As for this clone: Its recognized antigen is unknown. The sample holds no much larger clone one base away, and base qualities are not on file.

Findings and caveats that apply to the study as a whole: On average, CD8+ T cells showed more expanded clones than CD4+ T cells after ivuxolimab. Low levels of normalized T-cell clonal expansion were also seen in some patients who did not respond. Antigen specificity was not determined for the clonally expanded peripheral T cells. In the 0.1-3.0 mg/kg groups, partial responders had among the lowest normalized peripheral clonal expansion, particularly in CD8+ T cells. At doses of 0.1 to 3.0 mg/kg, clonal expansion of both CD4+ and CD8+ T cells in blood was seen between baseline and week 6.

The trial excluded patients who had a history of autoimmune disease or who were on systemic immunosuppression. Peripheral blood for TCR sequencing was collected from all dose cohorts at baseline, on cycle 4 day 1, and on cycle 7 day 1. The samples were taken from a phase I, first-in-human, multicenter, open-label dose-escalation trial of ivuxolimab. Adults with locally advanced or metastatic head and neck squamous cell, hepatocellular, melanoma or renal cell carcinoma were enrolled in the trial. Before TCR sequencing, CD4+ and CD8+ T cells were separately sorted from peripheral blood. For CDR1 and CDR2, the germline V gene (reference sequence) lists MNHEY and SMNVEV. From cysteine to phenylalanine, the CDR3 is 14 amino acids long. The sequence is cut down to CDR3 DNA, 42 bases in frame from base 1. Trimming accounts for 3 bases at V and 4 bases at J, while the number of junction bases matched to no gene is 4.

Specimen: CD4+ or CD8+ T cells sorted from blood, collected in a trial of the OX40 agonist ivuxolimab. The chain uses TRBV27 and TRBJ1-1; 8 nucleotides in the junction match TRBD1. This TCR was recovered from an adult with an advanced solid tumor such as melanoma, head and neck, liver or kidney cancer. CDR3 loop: CASSFGTGTTEAFF. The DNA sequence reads TGTGCCAGCAGTTTCGGGACAGGTACCACTGAAGCTTTCTTT.